This T cell receptor beta chain came from a study of response to subunit inactivated influenza vaccine. Study-wide results and caveats: The authors offered the suggestion that each seasonal influenza vaccination recruits few new T cells.

This clonotype has more than one count but fewer than ten. Its antigen remains unknown. TCRdb itself ran the RT-PCR reads through MiXCR, one entry per CDR3 protein. Seen here are approximately 530,000 distinct CDR3 sequences, approximately 7.7% observed once, and the top ten hold about an eighth. This CDR3 is 14 amino acids long. Trimming removed 4 bases from V and 5 bases from J; junction bases left unmatched: 7. Germline values: CDR1 WSHSY, CDR2 SAAADI. This specimen was PBMCs from blood, taken around 2 years after vaccination. This sequence originates from a man aged 50-75 years who received an inactivated influenza vaccine. The chain uses TRBV10-2 and TRBJ1-1; 7 bases fit TRBD1. The CDR3 region has the DNA TGCGCCAGCAGTGGACAGGGTGGGGGAACTGAAGCTTTCTTT. As protein: CASSGQGGGTEAFF.